This T cell receptor beta chain was recovered during a study of regulatory and conventional T cells in RAG deficiency. Study-wide findings and caveats: Omenn patients showed >75% Treg-Tconv overlap and shorter CDR3 lengths.

This clone turned up a few times. Its antigen is not identified. Germline V gene sequence: CDR1 SGHAT, CDR2 FQNNGV. The CDR3 totals 14 residues. Trimming took off 5 bases at V and 0 bases at J, with 10 bases between the two ends. The protocol was immunoSEQ multiplex PCR, while the TCRdb copy is restricted to in-frame clones and leaves out a portion. The sample has 25,000 to 35,000 clones, 90% seen once. These data also featured in a second study, about regulatory T cells. This second report adds: The PCR used 52 TRBV and 13 TRBJ primers.

The clonotype comes from a human donor in good health. The sample taken for sequencing was CD8+ T cells sorted from blood. The chain is built from TRBV11-2 and TRBJ1-1; no reliable D call. The CDR3 nucleotides read TGTGCCAGCAGCCCGAGTCAGCTGAACACTGAAGCTTTCTTT. Protein: CASSPSQLNTEAFF.